This T cell receptor (beta chain) is from a study of Tregs in tolerant kidney transplant recipients. Turning to the study itself: Mixed chimerism was transient after nonmyeloablative marrow transplants from related graft donors.

Findings and limits, study-wide: Few patients were studied, so findings need validation in larger groups. Tolerant patients' donor-specific Tregs expanded beyond overall Tregs, suggesting antigen-driven growth.

Germline V gene lookup returns CDR1 LNHDA and CDR2 SQIVND (reference sequence). Trimming left V 3 bases short and J 1 base short, with 6 bases between. The CDR3 spans 13 residues. Points on this clone: Antigen specificity is unknown.

Thawed PBMCs were FACS-sorted into unstimulated CD4+CD25+CD127- regulatory T cells, CD4+CD25- non-regulatory cells, CD4 and CD8 cells. Data came from immunoSEQ multiplex PCR; TCRdb stores just in-frame clones and leaves some out. Of over 85,000 clones in the sample, 93% were seen once. This TCR derives from a human donor who received a combined kidney and bone marrow transplant. This sample comprised CD4+ T cells from blood, obtained before the transplant. V is TRBV19 and J is TRBJ1-1, with D hard to call. CDR3 sequence reads: CASSIPGNTEAFF. The CDR3 nucleotides read TGTGCCAGTAGTATTCCCGGGAACACTGAAGCTTTCTTT. The variable domain in full, completed from reference TRBV19 and TRBJ1-1, reads DGGITQSPKYLFRKEGQNVTLSCEQNLNHDAMYWYRQDPGQGLRLIYYSQIVNDFQKGDIAEGYSVSREKKESFPLTVTSAQKNPTAFYLCASSIPGNTEAFFGQGTRLTVV.